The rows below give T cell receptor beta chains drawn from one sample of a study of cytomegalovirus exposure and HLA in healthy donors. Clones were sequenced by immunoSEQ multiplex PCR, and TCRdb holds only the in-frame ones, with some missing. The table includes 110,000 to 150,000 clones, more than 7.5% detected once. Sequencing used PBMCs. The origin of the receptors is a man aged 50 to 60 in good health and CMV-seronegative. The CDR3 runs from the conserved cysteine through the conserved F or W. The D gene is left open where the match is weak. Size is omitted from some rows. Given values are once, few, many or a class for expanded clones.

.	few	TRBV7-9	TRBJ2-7	TGTGCCAGCAGCTTATCGGCCCCTGAGGGCGAGCAGTACTTC	CASSLSAPEGEQYF
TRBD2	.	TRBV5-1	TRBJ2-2	TGCGCCAGCAGCCCGCCTAGCGGGGGGGCCGGGGAGCTGTTTTTT	CASSPPSGGAGELFF
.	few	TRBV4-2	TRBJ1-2	TGTGCCAGCAGCCCTAGCGGGGCTAACTATGGCTACACCTTC	CASSPSGANYGYTF
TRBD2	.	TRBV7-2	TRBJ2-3	TGTGCCAGCAGCTTAGGGGTGGGAGGGCCCACAGATACGCAGTATTTT	CASSLGVGGPTDTQYF
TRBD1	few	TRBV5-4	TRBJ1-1	TGTGCCAGCAGCTTACAGGGGAGCGGCACTGAAGCTTTCTTT	CASSLQGSGTEAFF
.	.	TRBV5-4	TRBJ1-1	TGTGCCAGCAGCTCCCAGGGAGGGGGCACTGAAGCTTTCTTT	CASSSQGGGTEAFF
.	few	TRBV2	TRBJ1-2	TGTGCCAGCAGTGAAACGAGGGGGGGATTTTTTGGCTACACCTTC	CASSETRGGFFGYTF
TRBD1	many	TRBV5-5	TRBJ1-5	TGTGCCAGCAGTTCAAGGACAGGGGAGGCGCCCCAGCATTTT	CASSSRTGEAPQHF
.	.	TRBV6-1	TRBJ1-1	TGTGCCAACACTCCTTCGGGGTACTACACTGAAGCTTTCTTT	CANTPSGYYTEAFF
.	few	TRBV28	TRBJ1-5	TGTGCCAGCAGTGGGGGACACCCCTCAAATCAGCCCCAGCATTTT	CASSGGHPSNQPQHF
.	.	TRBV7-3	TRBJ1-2	TGTGCCAGCAGCCCTCAGGGAAATCCTAACTATGGCTACACCTTC	CASSPQGNPNYGYTF
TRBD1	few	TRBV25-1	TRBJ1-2	TGTGCCAGCAGTCCTCCGGGACAGGGGTACTATGGCTACACCTTC	CASSPPGQGYYGYTF
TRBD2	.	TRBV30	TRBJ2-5	TGTGCCTGGAGTGTACAAGGACTAGACCTGGAGACCCAGTACTTC	CAWSVQGLDLETQYF
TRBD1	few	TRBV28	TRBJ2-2	TGTGCCAGCAGTGCCGGACAGGATGGCGGGGAGCTGTTTTTT	CASSAGQDGGELFF
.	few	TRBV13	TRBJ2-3	TGTGCCAGCAAGACAGGGCGGGGAGATACGCAGTATTTT	CASKTGRGDTQYF
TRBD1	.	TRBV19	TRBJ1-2	TGTGCCAGTAGCCCAGCCCGGGACAGTCATGGCTACACCTTC	CASSPARDSHGYTF
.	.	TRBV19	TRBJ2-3	TGTGCCAGTAGTCGATATAGCGGCCGCACAGATACGCAGTATTTT	CASSRYSGRTDTQYF
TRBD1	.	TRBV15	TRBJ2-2	TGTGCCACCAGCGTTCGGGACAGATACACCGGGGAGCTGTTTTTT	CATSVRDRYTGELFF
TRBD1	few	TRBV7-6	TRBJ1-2	TGTGCCAGCAGCCGGGGACAGGAGTATGGCTACACCTTC	CASSRGQEYGYTF
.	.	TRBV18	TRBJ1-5	TGTGCCAGCTCAGCCACACAGGGAGCCAATCAGCCCCAGCATTTT	CASSATQGANQPQHF
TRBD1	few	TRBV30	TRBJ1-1	TGTGCCTGGAGTCAGACAGGGGTCACTGAAGCTTTCTTT	CAWSQTGVTEAFF
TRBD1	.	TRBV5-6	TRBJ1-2	TGTGCCGGCAGCAGGGACAGGGGAGACTATGGCTACACCTTC	CAGSRDRGDYGYTF
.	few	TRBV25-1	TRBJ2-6	TGTGCCAGCAGGGGGGAAGTGGGGGGAACCGCTGGGGCCAACGTCCTGACTTTC	CASRGEVGGTAGANVLTF
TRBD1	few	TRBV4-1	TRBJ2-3	TGCGCCAGCAGCCAGGCGGACAGGGGGCTGACAGATACGCAGTATTTT	CASSQADRGLTDTQYF
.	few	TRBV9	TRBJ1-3	TGTGCCAGCAGCTCAGGCACGGGGGGAAACACCATATATTTT	CASSSGTGGNTIYF
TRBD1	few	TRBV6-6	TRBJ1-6	TGTGCCAGCAGTATAGACAGGGTCTATAATTCACCCCTCCACTTT	CASSIDRVYNSPLHF
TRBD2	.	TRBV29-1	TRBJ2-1	TGCAGCGTTGTTCGAGCGGGAGGTGGGTATAATGAGCAGTTCTTC	CSVVRAGGGYNEQFF
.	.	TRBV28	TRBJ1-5	TGTGCCATCTGTTCGGGGGGCCTGGATCAGCCCCAGCATTTT	CAICSGGLDQPQHF
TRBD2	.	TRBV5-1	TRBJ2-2	TGCGCCAGCAGCTTAGCGGGACCGAACACCGGGGAGCTGTTTTTT	CASSLAGPNTGELFF
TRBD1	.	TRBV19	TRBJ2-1	TGTGCCAGTAGTATGGAGGGCAGGGGGCTTGAGCAGTTCTTC	CASSMEGRGLEQFF
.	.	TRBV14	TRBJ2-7	TGTGCCAGCAGCACCCTCTCGAGCTCCTACGAGCAGTACTTC	CASSTLSSSYEQYF
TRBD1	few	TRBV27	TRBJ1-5	TGTGCCAGCAGTTCCCTGACAGGGGTGGTCAATCAGCCCCAGCATTTT	CASSSLTGVVNQPQHF
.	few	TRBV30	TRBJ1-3	TGTGCCTGGAGTGTTAAGGGGCCGTACTCTGGAAACACCATATATTTT	CAWSVKGPYSGNTIYF
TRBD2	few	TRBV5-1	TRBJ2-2	TGCGCCAGCAGCTTCGGAACCGGGACTACGAACACCGGGGAGCTGTTTTTT	CASSFGTGTTNTGELFF